These T cell receptor beta chains were read from a single sample in a study of cytomegalovirus exposure and HLA in healthy donors. Assay used: immunoSEQ multiplex PCR; TCRdb lists only in-frame clones, some missing. Counted here are roughly 200,000 clones, about four fifths occurring once; the ten biggest clones make up more than 1.5%. Sequenced sample: PBMCs. All receptors come from a man aged 45-65 years in good health and CMV-seronegative. Each CDR3 is given with its conserved first and last residue. A D gene is named only where the DNA matches it firmly. Expanded clones are given a class, and other clones once, few, many or no size at all.

CASSRWRLEDQYF,TGCGCCAGCAGCCGTTGGCGGCTTGAAGACCAGTACTTC,TRBJ2-5,NA,NA,TRBV4-1
CASSQEAFGTGGQETQYF,TGCGCCAGCAGCCAAGAGGCCTTCGGGACAGGGGGTCAAGAGACCCAGTACTTC,TRBJ2-5,NA,TRBD1,TRBV4-3
CASSPWTSGSIETQYF,TGTGCCAGCAGTCCATGGACTAGCGGGAGTATAGAGACCCAGTACTTC,TRBJ2-5,NA,TRBD2,TRBV28
CASSPGTSFSEQYF,TGCGCCAGCAGCCCAGGGACTAGCTTCTCCGAGCAGTACTTC,TRBJ2-7,few,TRBD2,TRBV4-3
CASSFGGGNQETQYF,TGCGCCAGCAGCTTTGGGGGAGGAAACCAAGAGACCCAGTACTTC,TRBJ2-5,NA,NA,TRBV5-1
CASSLSPSTGSGNTIYF,TGTGCCAGCAGCTTATCACCCTCCACAGGGTCCGGAAACACCATATATTTT,TRBJ1-3,once,NA,TRBV11-2
CASSLYVAGIYGYTF,TGTGCCAGCAGCTTGTATGTGGCGGGGATCTATGGCTACACCTTC,TRBJ1-2,NA,NA,TRBV5-6
CASNEPGSEAVTYEQYF,TGTGCCAGCAACGAACCCGGTAGTGAGGCGGTAACCTACGAGCAGTACTTC,TRBJ2-7,NA,NA,TRBV21-1
CASSRKQGAASSYEQYF,TGTGCCAGTAGCAGAAAACAAGGGGCCGCGAGCTCCTACGAGCAGTACTTC,TRBJ2-7,NA,NA,TRBV19
CASSSQLAYSYNEQFF,TGTGCCAGCAGCTCCCAACTCGCCTACTCCTACAATGAGCAGTTCTTC,TRBJ2-1,NA,NA,TRBV9
CASNRQASNQPQHF,TGTGCCAGCAATCGACAGGCTAGCAATCAGCCCCAGCATTTT,TRBJ1-5,once,NA,TRBV6-1
CASSHTRGGGETQYF,TGCGCCAGCAGCCACACCCGGGGCGGGGGGGAGACCCAGTACTTC,TRBJ2-5,NA,TRBD2,TRBV4-3
CSVDFGGNEQFF,TGCAGCGTTGATTTCGGGGGTAATGAGCAGTTCTTC,TRBJ2-1,NA,NA,TRBV29-1
CASSQQGQGNSPLHF,TGTGCCAGCAGCCAACAAGGACAGGGAAATTCACCCCTCCACTTT,TRBJ1-6,NA,TRBD1,TRBV5-5
CASTGRPRGLGETQYF,TGTGCCAGCACTGGCCGCCCCAGGGGGCTGGGAGAGACCCAGTACTTC,TRBJ2-5,NA,TRBD1,TRBV27
CASSPTGGGRYEQYF,TGTGCCAGTAGCCCTACGGGGGGCGGTCGGTACGAGCAGTACTTC,TRBJ2-7,NA,NA,TRBV19
CASSDGTGYLGQYF,TGTGCCAGCTCAGACGGGACAGGGTACTTGGGGCAGTACTTC,TRBJ2-7,NA,TRBD1,TRBV18
CASSLGFGTGAYEQYF,TGTGCCAGCAGCTTGGGGTTTGGGACAGGCGCCTACGAGCAGTACTTC,TRBJ2-7,once,TRBD1,TRBV7-9
CASTRDRGYNYGYTF,TGTGCCAGCACGAGGGACAGGGGATACAACTATGGCTACACCTTC,TRBJ1-2,NA,TRBD1,TRBV6-1
CASSAVYRGRHEQYF,TGTGCCAGCAGTGCCGTTTACAGGGGGCGCCACGAGCAGTACTTC,TRBJ2-7,NA,TRBD1,TRBV9
CASSSTGLARGFSYNEQFF,TGTGCCAGTAGTTCGACGGGACTAGCAAGGGGGTTCTCCTACAATGAGCAGTTCTTC,TRBJ2-1,NA,TRBD2,TRBV19
CASTGTGNGNTIYF,TGCGCCAGCACCGGGACAGGGAACGGAAACACCATATATTTT,TRBJ1-3,NA,TRBD1,TRBV10-2
CASTPADGGGPKETQYF,TGTGCCAGCACCCCTGCCGATGGGGGGGGGCCGAAGGAGACCCAGTACTTC,TRBJ2-5,few,NA,TRBV2
CASSPWTSGRSADTQYF,TGTGCCAGCAGCCCTTGGACTAGCGGGAGATCAGCAGATACGCAGTATTTT,TRBJ2-3,once,TRBD2,TRBV7-9
CASRHSNQPQHF,TGTGCCAGCCGACATAGCAATCAGCCCCAGCATTTT,TRBJ1-5,few,NA,TRBV6-5
CASSPYNGNQPQHF,TGTGCCAGCAGCCCGTACAACGGCAATCAGCCCCAGCATTTT,TRBJ1-5,NA,NA,TRBV5-8
CASSLSRDNEQFF,TGTGCCAGCAGCTTATCCAGGGACAATGAGCAGTTCTTC,TRBJ2-1,NA,NA,TRBV7-9
CASSERDRGGEQYF,TGTGCCAGCAGTGAACGGGACAGGGGAGGAGAGCAGTACTTC,TRBJ2-7,NA,TRBD1,TRBV6-1
CASSEGLVGFGELFF,TGCGCCAGCAGCGAGGGACTAGTCGGTTTCGGGGAGCTGTTTTTT,TRBJ2-2,NA,TRBD2,TRBV5-1
CAMKREGLVGEQYF,TGTGCCATGAAGCGGGAGGGCCTGGTCGGCGAGCAGTACTTC,TRBJ2-7,NA,TRBD2,TRBV10-3
CASSLNYEQYF,TGTGCCAGCAGCTTAAACTACGAGCAGTACTTC,TRBJ2-7,NA,NA,TRBV7-9
CAGRRSQGPNREKLFF,TGTGCCGGCCGTAGGAGTCAGGGGCCAAATCGGGAAAAACTGTTTTTT,TRBJ1-4,NA,NA,TRBV18
CASSNSGTDTQYF,TGTGCCAGCTCAAACTCAGGGACAGATACGCAGTATTTT,TRBJ2-3,NA,NA,TRBV18
CAWSEWREGTDTQYF,TGTGCCTGGAGTGAGTGGCGGGAGGGCACAGATACGCAGTATTTT,TRBJ2-3,NA,TRBD2,TRBV30
CASRTTGGYNEQFF,TGTGCCAGCAGGACGACAGGGGGGTACAATGAGCAGTTCTTC,TRBJ2-1,NA,TRBD1,TRBV7-9
CASSIDIAGQETQYF,TGTGCCAGTAGTATAGATATCGCAGGTCAGGAGACCCAGTACTTC,TRBJ2-5,NA,NA,TRBV19
CAISYTGAGGASTDTQYF,TGTGCCATCAGCTACACAGGGGCGGGGGGTGCTAGCACAGATACGCAGTATTTT,TRBJ2-3,NA,NA,TRBV10-3
CASSLGLGTDTQYF,TGTGCCAGCAGCTTGGGGCTAGGAACAGATACGCAGTATTTT,TRBJ2-3,NA,NA,TRBV5-8
CASSPAGAQETQYF,TGTGCCAGTAGTCCTGCAGGGGCCCAAGAGACCCAGTACTTC,TRBJ2-5,NA,NA,TRBV19
CSVSQIGVSYEQYF,TGCAGCGTTTCGCAGATAGGGGTCTCCTACGAGCAGTACTTC,TRBJ2-7,NA,NA,TRBV29-1
CASSSLGQTNEKLFF,TGTGCCAGCAGCTCCTTGGGACAGACTAATGAAAAACTGTTTTTT,TRBJ1-4,once,TRBD1,TRBV7-2
CASRGQTSGELFF,TGTGCCAGCAGGGGACAGACCAGCGGGGAGCTGTTTTTT,TRBJ2-2,few,TRBD1,TRBV7-3